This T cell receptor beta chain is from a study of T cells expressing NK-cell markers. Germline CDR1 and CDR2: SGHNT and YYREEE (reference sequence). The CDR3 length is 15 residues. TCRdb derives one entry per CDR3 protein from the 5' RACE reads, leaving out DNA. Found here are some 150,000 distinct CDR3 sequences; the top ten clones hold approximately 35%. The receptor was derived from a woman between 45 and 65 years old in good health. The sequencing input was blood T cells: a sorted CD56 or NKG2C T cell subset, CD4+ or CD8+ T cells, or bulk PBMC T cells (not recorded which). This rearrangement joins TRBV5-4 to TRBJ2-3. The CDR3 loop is CASSLAETHTDTQYF.